The T cell receptor beta chain described here comes from a study of sequential checkpoint blockade in melanoma. On the study more broadly: Both treatment sequences were followed by maintenance nivolumab.

TCRdb keeps only in-frame clones here, not all; method: immunoSEQ multiplex PCR. In the table there are about 4,600 clones, around 55% of which are singletons. Documented treatment: randomized to nivolumab then ipilimumab (arm A) or the reverse (arm B). Sorted cells were live CD3+CD8+, lacking CD19 and CD56, from PBMCs. There are 14 residues in the CDR3. Trimming took 5 bases from V and 3 from J; bases not matched to a gene: 6. The germline CDR1 and CDR2 sequences are SGHNT and YYREEE (reference sequence). Specimen: CD8+ T cells sorted from blood (inferred from file names), collected from a patient given nivolumab and ipilimumab in sequence. This TCR derives from a human donor with melanoma. This chain joins TRBV5-4 and TRBJ2-3; 7 bases are a match to TRBD2. This chain's CDR3 is CASSYGLETDTQYF. CDR3 nucleotides: TGTGCCAGCAGTTACGGACTAGAGACAGATACGCAGTATTTT. The full variable domain, completed using reference TRBV5-4 and TRBJ2-3, is ETGVTQSPTHLIKTRGQQVTLRCSSQSGHNTVSWYQQALGQGPQFIFQYYREEENGRGNFPPRFSGLQFPNYSSELNVNALELDDSALYLCASSYGLETDTQYFGPGTRLTVL.